A single sample gave rise to the 10 T cell receptor beta chains below, sequenced in a study of CD8 T cells in Susac syndrome. RNA was extracted with the RNeasy kit, and a quantity of about 0.45 to 1 ug was reverse transcribed using random hexamers. One entry per CDR3 protein results from TCRdb running MiXCR on the immunoSEQ multiplex PCR reads. The sample lists 160,000 or so distinct CDR3 sequences, 95% occurring once. The specimen sequenced was CD8+ T cells from PBMCs. Receptors were obtained from a human donor with multiple sclerosis.

The V call is TRBV12-2, the J call TRBJ2-7; the table names TRBD1, a call not compared with the DNA. TRBV12-2 is flagged as a pseudogene. This CDR3 is 13 amino acids long. CDR3 sequence reads: CASRTRQSYEQYF. Written as DNA, the CDR3 is TGTGCAAGTCGCACCCGACAGTCTTACGAGCAGTACTTC.

This clonotype came up once. V is TRBV20-1 and J is TRBJ1-4, with D hard to call. This CDR3 comprises 13 residues. V was trimmed by 6 bases and J by 1 base, leaving 9 bases between them. Germline CDR1 reads DFQATT; CDR2 reads SNEGSKA (reference sequence). The CDR3, as DNA: TGCAGTGCCAAGCACCGAACTAATGAAAAACTGTTTTTT. This translates into CSAKHRTNEKLFF.

The rearrangement links TRBV12-3 or TRBV12-4 to TRBJ2-1; 8 bases are a match to TRBD1. The CDR3 is 15 amino acids. Trimming cost V 5 bases and J 11 bases; bases outside gene matches: 14. The CDR3 DNA reads as TGTGCCAGCAGTCCGACTGACAGGGGTGAATGGAAGCAGTTCTTC. Translation: CASSPTDRGEWKQFF.

This rearrangement joins TRBV30 to TRBJ1-2; D is ambiguous. Germline V gene sequence: CDR1 GTSNPN, CDR2 SVGIG (reference sequence). The V end lost 4 bases, the J end lost 3 bases, and 15 bases lay between the germline ends. This CDR3 has 14 residues. CDR3 residues: CAWTPLAGHYGYTF. CDR3 nucleotide sequence: TGTGCCTGGACCCCTCTCGCGGGTCACTATGGCTACACCTTC. The full variable domain, completed using reference TRBV30 and TRBJ1-2, is SQTIHQWPATLVQPVGSPLSLECTVEGTSNPNLYWYRQAAGRGLQLLFYSVGIGQISSEVPQNLSASRPQDRQFILSSKKLLLSDSGFYLCAWTPLAGHYGYTFGSGTRLTVV.

With respect to this clonotype: An end of the junction differs from the germline gene, which may be a read error. The J gene is TRBJ1-5, the V gene TRBV3-1; D is unresolved. This CDR3 contains 15 residues. CDR1 and CDR2 (germline): LGHDT, YNNKEL (reference sequence). The CDR3 protein is CASSQDSYSNQPQHF. The DNA for the CDR3 is TGTGCCAGCAGCCAAGACAGTTATAGCAATCAACCCCAGCATTTT.

This rearrangement joins TRBV27 to TRBJ2-5; D is unresolved. The V gene lost 2 bases and the J gene lost 6 bases, with 10 bases spanning the gap. Looked up from germline, CDR1 is MNHEY and CDR2 is SMNVEV (reference sequence). The CDR3 contains 13 residues. The CDR3 is CASSLRLSQTQYF. The CDR3 DNA reads as TGTGCCAGCAGTTTAAGGTTGAGTCAGACCCAGTACTTC.

The chain links TRBV7-3 to TRBJ2-1; no clear D gene. This CDR3 has 13 residues. With 5 bases removed from V and 7 bases from J, the gap between germline ends came to 12 bases. Germline lookup yields CDR1 SGHTA and CDR2 FQGTGA. The CDR3 spells CASSIGPGNEQFF. The CDR3 coding sequence is TGTGCCAGCAGCATAGGACCTGGGAATGAGCAGTTCTTC.

The V and J genes are TRBV29-1 and TRBJ2-5; D possibly uses TRBD1 or TRBD2 (5 bases each). Per the germline V gene, CDR1 is SQVTM and CDR2 is ANQGSEA. The V end was cut by 8 bases, the J end by 7 bases, with 14 bases between. CDR3 size: 11 residues. CDR3 loop: CSPRDGGTQYF. The CDR3 DNA sequence: TGCAGCCCTCGGGACGGCGGGACCCAGTACTTC.

The chain has TRBV27 and TRBJ2-1; 8 bases fit TRBD2. This CDR3 has 14 amino acids. The V gene's germline CDR1 is MNHEY and CDR2 SMNVEV (reference sequence). With 7 bases clipped from V and 3 bases from J, the junction kept 5 bases outside the gene matches. CDR3 amino acids: CASTLAGLYNEQFF. The CDR3, as DNA: TGTGCCAGCACCCTAGCGGGCCTCTACAATGAGCAGTTCTTC.

The J gene is TRBJ1-2, the V gene TRBV29-1; D is unresolved. This CDR3 spans 14 amino acids. V was clipped by 0 bases and J by 2 bases, with 10 bases between them. Looked up from germline, CDR1 is SQVTM and CDR2 is ANQGSEA. CDR3 sequence (DNA): TGCAGCGTTGAAGATTCAAGGGCAAACTATGGCTACACCTTC. This gives the protein CSVEDSRANYGYTF.